These 5 T cell receptor beta chains share one sample of origin, sequenced in a study of blood T cell repertoires in COVID-19. The protocol was immunoSEQ multiplex PCR, while the TCRdb copy is restricted to in-frame clones and leaves out a portion. The table includes approximately 100,000 clones, around 90% detected once. Source material: peripheral blood. The receptors derive from an older woman with acute or convalescent COVID-19.

J is TRBJ1-2 and V is TRBV5-1; D remains ambiguous. This CDR3 spans 14 amino acids. V gave up 0 bases and J gave up 2 bases, with 8 bases separating them. The V gene's germline CDR1 is SGHRS and CDR2 YFSETQ. The DNA of the CDR3 is TGCGCCAGCAGCTTGGGACAATTAAACTATGGCTACACCTTC. It encodes CASSLGQLNYGYTF.

This clone showed up just once. The rearrangement links TRBV5-6 to TRBJ2-2, with 8 bases identical to TRBD2. V trimming: 4 bases; J trimming: 7 bases; junction bases outside the gene matches: 9. The CDR3 is made up of 15 amino acids. Germline lookup yields CDR1 SGHDT and CDR2 YYEEEE. CDR3 amino acids: CASSPPGTRGGELFF. In nucleotides, the CDR3 is TGTGCCAGCAGCCCCCCGGGGACTAGGGGCGGGGAGCTGTTTTTT.

The rearrangement uses TRBV10-3 and TRBJ1-5; D gene uncertain. The V end was cut by 5 bases, the J end by 4 bases, with 6 bases between. CDR1 and CDR2 from the germline V gene are ENHRY and SYGVKD. CDR3 length: 12 residues. CDR3 in DNA: TGTGCCATCAGTCCGGGGAATCAGCCCCAGCATTTT. This sequence encodes CAISPGNQPQHF.

V and J are TRBV5-1 and TRBJ2-5; D unresolved. The V gene's germline CDR1 is SGHRS and CDR2 YFSETQ. The CDR3 loop spans 12 amino acids. Trimming stripped 0 bases from V and 5 bases from J, with 5 bases between. Here the CDR3 reads CASSLAAETQYF. CDR3 in DNA: TGCGCCAGCAGCTTGGCTGCGGAGACCCAGTACTTC.

The chain links TRBV6-6 to TRBJ2-2; 8 bases are a match to TRBD2. This CDR3 has 15 amino acids. Germline assignment: CDR1 MNHNY and CDR2 SVGAGI (reference sequence). The junction had 6 bases not matched to a gene; V was cut back by 5 bases and J by 4 bases. CDR3 nucleotides: TGTGCCAGCAGTACCGGACTAGCTTTCACCGGGGAGCTGTTTTTT. This translates into CASSTGLAFTGELFF.